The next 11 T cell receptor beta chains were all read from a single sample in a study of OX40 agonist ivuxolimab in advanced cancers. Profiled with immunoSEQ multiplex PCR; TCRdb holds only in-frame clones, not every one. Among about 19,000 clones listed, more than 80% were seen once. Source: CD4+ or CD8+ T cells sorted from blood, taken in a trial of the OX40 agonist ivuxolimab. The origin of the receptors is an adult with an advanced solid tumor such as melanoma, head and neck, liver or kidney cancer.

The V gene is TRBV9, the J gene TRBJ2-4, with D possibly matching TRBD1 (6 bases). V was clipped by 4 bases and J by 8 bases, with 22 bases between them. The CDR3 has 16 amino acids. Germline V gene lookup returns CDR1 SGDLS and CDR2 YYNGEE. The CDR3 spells CASSPRDTGSRDIQYF. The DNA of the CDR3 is TGTGCCAGCAGCCCCCGGGACACCGGTTCCAGGGACATTCAGTACTTC.

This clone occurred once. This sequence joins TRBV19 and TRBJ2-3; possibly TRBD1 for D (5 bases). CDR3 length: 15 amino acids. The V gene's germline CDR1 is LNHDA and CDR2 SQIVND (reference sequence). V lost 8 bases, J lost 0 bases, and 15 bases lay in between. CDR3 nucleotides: TGTGCCAGTCGGCTGGACACAACTAGCACAGATACGCAGTATTTT. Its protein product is CASRLDTTSTDTQYF.

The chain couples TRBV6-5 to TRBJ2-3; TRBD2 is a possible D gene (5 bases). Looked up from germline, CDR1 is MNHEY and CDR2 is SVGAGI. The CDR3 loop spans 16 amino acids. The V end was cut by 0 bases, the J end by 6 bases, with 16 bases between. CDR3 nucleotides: TGTGCCAGCAGTTACTCAGGACTCCTGACCATGGATACGCAGTATTTT. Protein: CASSYSGLLTMDTQYF.

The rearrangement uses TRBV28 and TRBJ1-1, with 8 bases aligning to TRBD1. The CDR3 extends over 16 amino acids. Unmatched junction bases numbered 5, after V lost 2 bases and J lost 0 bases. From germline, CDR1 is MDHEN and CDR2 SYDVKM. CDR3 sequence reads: CASSLGATGVNTEAFF. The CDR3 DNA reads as TGTGCCAGCAGTTTAGGGGCGACAGGGGTGAACACTGAAGCTTTCTTT.

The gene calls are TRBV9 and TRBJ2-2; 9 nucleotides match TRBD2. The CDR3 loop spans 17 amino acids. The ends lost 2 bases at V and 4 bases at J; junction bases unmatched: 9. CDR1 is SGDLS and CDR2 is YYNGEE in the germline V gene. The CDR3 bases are TGTGCCAGCAGCGTCGGCGGGGGGGCCTTGGGCACCGGGGAGCTGTTTTTT. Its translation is CASSVGGGALGTGELFF.

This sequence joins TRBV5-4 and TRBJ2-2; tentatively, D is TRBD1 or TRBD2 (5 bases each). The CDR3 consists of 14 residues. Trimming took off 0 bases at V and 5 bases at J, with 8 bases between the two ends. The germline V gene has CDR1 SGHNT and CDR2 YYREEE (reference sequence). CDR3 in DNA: TGTGCCAGCAGCTTGGACGGGGCTACCGGGGAGCTGTTTTTT. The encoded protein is CASSLDGATGELFF.

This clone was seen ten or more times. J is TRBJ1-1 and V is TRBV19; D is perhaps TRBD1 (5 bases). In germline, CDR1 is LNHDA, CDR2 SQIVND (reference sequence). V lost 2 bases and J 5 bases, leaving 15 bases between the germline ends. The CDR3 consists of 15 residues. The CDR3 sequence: CASSIWLGGSTEAFF. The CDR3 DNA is TGTGCCAGTAGTATATGGCTTGGGGGGTCAACTGAAGCTTTCTTT.

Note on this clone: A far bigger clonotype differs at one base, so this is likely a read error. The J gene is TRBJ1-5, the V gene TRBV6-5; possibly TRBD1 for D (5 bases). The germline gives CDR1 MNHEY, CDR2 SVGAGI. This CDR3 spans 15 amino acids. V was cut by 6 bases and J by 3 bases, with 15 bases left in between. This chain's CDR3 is CASSPAEGFNQPQHF. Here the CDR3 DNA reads TGTGCCAGCAGCCCAGCGGAGGGGTTCAATCAGCCCCAGCATTTT.

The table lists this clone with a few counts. The chain's CDR3 is CASTSGMGSPLHF. The CDR3 DNA sequence: TGCGCCAGCACCTCAGGGATGGGTTCACCCCTCCACTTT. The rearrangement uses TRBV10-1 and TRBJ1-6, with D possibly matching TRBD1 (5 bases). Germline V gene sequence: CDR1 WNHNN, CDR2 SYGVQD (reference sequence). The CDR3 runs 13 residues. Trimming removed 7 bases at V and 9 bases at J, with 13 bases between.

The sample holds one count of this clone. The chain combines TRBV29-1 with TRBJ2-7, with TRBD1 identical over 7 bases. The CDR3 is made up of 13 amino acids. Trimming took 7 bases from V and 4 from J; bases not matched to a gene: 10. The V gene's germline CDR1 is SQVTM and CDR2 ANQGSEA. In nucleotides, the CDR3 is TGCAGCGCCTGTGAGGGGGCCGGGTACGAGCAGTACTTC. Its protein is CSACEGAGYEQYF.

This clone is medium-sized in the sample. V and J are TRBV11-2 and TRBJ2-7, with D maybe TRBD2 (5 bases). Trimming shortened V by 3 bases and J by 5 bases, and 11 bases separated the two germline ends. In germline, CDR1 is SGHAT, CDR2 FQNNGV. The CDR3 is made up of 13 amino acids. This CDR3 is CASSLVRGNEQYF. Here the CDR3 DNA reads TGTGCCAGCAGCTTGGTCAGAGGGAACGAGCAGTACTTC. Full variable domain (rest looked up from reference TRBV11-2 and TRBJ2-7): EAGVAQSPRYKIIEKRQSVAFWCNPISGHATLYWYQQILGQGPKLLIQFQNNGVVDDSQLPKDRFSAERLKGVDSTLKIQPAKLEDSAVYLCASSLVRGNEQYFGPGTRLTVT.